Below, one T cell receptor beta chain is given with its context. The junction shows a germline mismatch at one end, possibly a read error. The data derive from a study of tumor and adjacent non-tumor tissue in lung cancer. TCRbeta libraries were built with three rounds of nested PCR, modified from ARM-PCR. Each CDR3 protein gets one entry after TCRdb re-called the multiplex PCR reads with MiXCR. Of 90,000 to 110,000 distinct CDR3 sequences in the sample, approximately 82% are singletons; the top ten hold about 40%. This sample's RNA came from whole unsorted tissue. This receptor was obtained from a woman between 55 and 75 years old with non-small cell lung cancer. The sequenced material came from lung tumor tissue.

CDR3 sequence: CAGSLTDSGELFF. The CDR3 nucleotides read TGCGCCGGCAGCTTGACGGACTCCGGGGAGCTGTTTTTT. The chain carries TRBV5-1 and TRBJ2-2; perhaps TRBD2 as D (5 bases). The CDR3 runs 13 residues. Germline CDR1 and CDR2: SGHRS and YFSETQ.